A selection of T cell receptor beta chains follows, all from one sample in a study of blood T cell repertoires in COVID-19. Method: immunoSEQ multiplex PCR; TCRdb's copy keeps in-frame clones and lacks some. The table shows about 220,000 clones, with around 83% occurring only once. The sequencing input was peripheral blood. These receptors all stem from a man aged 45-65 years with active or convalescent COVID-19. The CDR3 runs from the conserved cysteine through the conserved F or W. The D gene is left open where the match is weak. Some rows have no size entry. The others give once, few or many, or a class for an expanded clone.

>TRBJ2-3|TRBD1|TRBV10-3|.
CASGTGSTDTQYF
TGTGCCTCCGGGACAGGGAGCACAGATACGCAGTATTTT
>TRBJ1-1|.|TRBV2|.
CASSEGGNTEAFF
TGTGCCAGCAGTGAAGGCGGGAACACTGAAGCTTTCTTT
>TRBJ1-1|.|TRBV6-2/TRBV6-3|.
CASSYRGGLLGRAFF
TGTGCCAGCAGTTACCGGGGGGGCCTTCTTGGACGAGCTTTCTTT
>TRBJ2-1|TRBD2|TRBV7-2|.
CASSQRTSGHNEQFF
TGTGCCAGCAGCCAAAGGACTAGCGGCCACAATGAGCAGTTCTTC
>TRBJ2-1|TRBD1|TRBV4-1|.
CASSHPTGGAYNEQFF
TGCGCCAGCAGCCACCCAACAGGGGGCGCTTACAATGAGCAGTTCTTC
>TRBJ1-2|TRBD1|TRBV3-1/TRBV3-2|few
CASSQRQGALGYTF
TGTGCCAGCAGCCAACGACAGGGGGCGCTTGGCTACACCTTC
>TRBJ2-1|.|TRBV5-1|.
CASSLEGGNEQFF
TGCGCCAGCAGCTTGGAGGGGGGGAATGAGCAGTTCTTC
>TRBJ2-2|TRBD1|TRBV2|.
CASSRDRPTLPNTGELFF
TGTGCCAGCAGCCGGGACAGGCCCACCCTTCCGAACACCGGGGAGCTGTTTTTT
>TRBJ1-5|.|TRBV3-1/TRBV3-2|.
CASSDKLEGPQHF
TGTGCCAGCAGCGATAAGTTGGAGGGGCCCCAGCATTTT
>TRBJ1-5|.|TRBV28|.
CASKALQGGTTWGNQPQHF
TGTGCCAGCAAGGCGCTGCAAGGAGGAACGACGTGGGGCAATCAGCCCCAGCATTTT
>TRBJ1-2|.|TRBV28|once
CASSLYRQNYGYTF
TGTGCCAGCAGTTTATATCGACAGAACTATGGCTACACCTTC
>TRBJ2-1|TRBD2|TRBV4-1|.
CASSRVRAGGPRDNEQFF
TGCGCCAGCAGCCGAGTAAGGGCGGGGGGGCCTCGAGACAATGAGCAGTTCTTC
>TRBJ1-5|.|TRBV28|.
CASTNGGSNQPQHF
TGTGCCAGCACCAACGGGGGTTCCAATCAGCCCCAGCATTTT
>TRBJ1-6|TRBD1|TRBV16|.
CASSRAGTGGQSPLHF
TGTGCCAGCAGCCGAGCCGGGACAGGGGGACAATCACCCCTCCACTTT
>TRBJ1-6|.|TRBV10-3|.
CAISESIGQSSYNSPLHF
TGTGCCATCAGTGAGTCGATTGGACAGAGCTCCTATAATTCACCCCTCCACTTT
>TRBJ1-3|TRBD1|TRBV7-2|few
CASSFQGAEGNTIYF
TGTGCCAGCAGCTTTCAGGGGGCAGAGGGAAACACCATATATTTT
>TRBJ2-3|TRBD2|TRBV4-3|.
CASSQGVDRGGLGDTQYF
TGCGCCAGCAGCCAAGGGGTCGATCGGGGGGGCTTGGGAGATACGCAGTATTTT
>TRBJ1-5|.|TRBV5-8|.
CASSPSTEAQHF
TGTGCCAGCAGCCCGTCGACGGAGGCCCAGCATTTT
>TRBJ2-1|.|TRBV7-6|few
CASSLAAGPLNEQFF
TGTGCCAGCAGCTTAGCGGCGGGTCCCCTCAATGAGCAGTTCTTC
>TRBJ1-2|TRBD1|TRBV19|.
CASSFDGQVMNYGYTF
TGTGCCAGTAGTTTCGACGGACAGGTTATGAACTATGGCTACACCTTC
>TRBJ2-2|TRBD2|TRBV5-1|once
CASSLMREGPGELFF
TGCGCCAGCAGCTTGATGCGGGAGGGCCCCGGGGAGCTGTTTTTT
>TRBJ1-5|TRBD1|TRBV24-1|.
CATSDPGTGPNQPQHF
TGTGCCACCAGTGACCCTGGGACAGGCCCCAATCAGCCCCAGCATTTT
>TRBJ2-3|.|TRBV5-5|once
CASSWGGGTDTQYF
TGTGCCAGCAGCTGGGGAGGAGGCACAGATACGCAGTATTTT
>TRBJ2-3|TRBD1|TRBV5-1|once
CASSHGQGGTDTQYF
TGCGCCAGCAGCCACGGACAGGGTGGCACAGATACGCAGTATTTT
>TRBJ1-5|.|TRBV10-3|.
CAIVQAQPQHF
TGTGCCATCGTCCAGGCCCAGCCCCAGCATTTT
>TRBJ2-7|.|TRBV28|.
CASSLAGYEQYF
TGTGCCAGCAGTTTAGCGGGATACGAGCAGTACTTC
>TRBJ1-3|.|TRBV3-1/TRBV3-2|few
CASSPEPHSGNTIYF
TGTGCCAGCAGTCCAGAACCGCATTCTGGAAACACCATATATTTT
>TRBJ1-6|.|TRBV9|.
CASSVGPRALSGSPLHF
TGTGCCAGCAGCGTAGGCCCGCGCGCCTTAAGTGGTTCACCCCTCCACTTT
>TRBJ2-1|TRBD1|TRBV24-1|.
CATSDGDRGRGNEQFF
TGTGCCACCAGTGACGGGGACAGGGGAAGAGGGAATGAGCAGTTCTTC
>TRBJ2-2|.|TRBV4-1|.
CASSQSQGLNTGELFF
TGCGCCAGCAGCCAGTCACAGGGCTTGAACACCGGGGAGCTGTTTTTT
>TRBJ2-3|.|TRBV11-2|.
CASSRQFSTDTQYF
TGTGCCAGCAGTCGACAGTTCAGCACAGATACGCAGTATTTT